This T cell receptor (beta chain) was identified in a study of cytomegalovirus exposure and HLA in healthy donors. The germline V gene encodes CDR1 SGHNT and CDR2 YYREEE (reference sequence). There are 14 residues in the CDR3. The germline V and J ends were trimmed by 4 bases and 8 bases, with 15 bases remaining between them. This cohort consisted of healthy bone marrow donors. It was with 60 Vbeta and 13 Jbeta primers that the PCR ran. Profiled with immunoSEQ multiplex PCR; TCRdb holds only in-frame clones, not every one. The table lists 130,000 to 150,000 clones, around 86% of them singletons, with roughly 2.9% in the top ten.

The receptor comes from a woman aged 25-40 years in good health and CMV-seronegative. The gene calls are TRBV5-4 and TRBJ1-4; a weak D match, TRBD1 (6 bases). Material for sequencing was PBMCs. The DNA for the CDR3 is TGTGCCAGCAGCCCCAGGGGATCGGACGAAAAACTGTTTTTT. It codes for CASSPRGSDEKLFF.